This T cell receptor beta chain is from a study of cytomegalovirus exposure and HLA in healthy donors. Study outcomes and limitations: Reports described diagnosis of cytomegalovirus status by the classifier as highly specific and sensitive.

PCR used 60 Vbeta primers and 13 Jbeta primers. Measured with immunoSEQ multiplex PCR; TCRdb has only the in-frame clones, and not every one. The data show 150,000 to 200,000 clones, around 70% seen once. Turning to this clone: As yet, its antigen is unknown.

The source is a male donor in good health and CMV-seronegative. Sequencing was done on a sample of PBMCs.

CDR3 DNA sequence: TGTGCCAGCAGCTCGGTACCGGGACAGTCCTATGGCTACACCTTC. Encoded protein: CASSSVPGQSYGYTF. The chain carries TRBV5-6 and TRBJ1-2; TRBD1 aligns across 7 bases. The CDR3 is 15 residues long. Germline CDR1 is SGHDT and CDR2 is YYEEEE. V was pared by 3 bases and J by 4 bases, with 9 bases of the junction left unmatched.